These 27 T cell receptor beta chains originate from one sample sequenced in a study of PD-L1 blockade in urothelial cancer. Time point meaning: pretreatment peripheral blood. Assay used: immunoSEQ multiplex PCR; TCRdb lists only in-frame clones, some missing. Of around 92,000 clones detected, roughly 90% appear once; the ten largest clones hold about 1%. This specimen was PBMCs, taken around atezolizumab (anti-PD-L1) treatment. Source of these receptors: a woman over 75 with urothelial cancer.

This CDR3 reads CASSPSSGSPRAGELFF. CDR3 nucleotide sequence: TGTGCCAGCTCACCGAGCAGCGGGAGTCCGCGGGCAGGGGAGCTGTTTTTT. The V and J genes are TRBV18 and TRBJ2-2; 8 positions match TRBD2. This CDR3 spans 17 amino acids. V gave up 3 bases and J gave up 8 bases; unmatched junction bases: 14. Germline lookup yields CDR1 KGHSH and CDR2 LQKENI.

This chain uses TRBV9 with TRBJ2-7, with 12 bases lining up with TRBD2. The CDR3 contains 15 residues. After removal of 2 bases from V and 5 bases from J, the junction contained 5 bases not matched to a gene. CDR1 and CDR2 (germline): SGDLS, YYNGEE. The CDR3 loop is CASSVGLAGSHEQYF. The CDR3 bases are TGTGCCAGCAGCGTCGGACTAGCGGGATCCCACGAGCAGTACTTC.

This chain uses TRBV6-1 with TRBJ1-3; weak D call: TRBD1 (6 bases). Trimming removed 6 bases from V and 0 bases from J, with 12 bases in between. The CDR3 has 15 residues. Germline CDR1 reads MNHNS; CDR2 reads SASEGT. The CDR3 DNA follows: TGTGCCAGCAGATTAGGACAGTACTCTGGAAACACCATATATTTT. It encodes CASRLGQYSGNTIYF.

The chain has TRBV4-2 and TRBJ1-2; 9 positions match TRBD1. CDR3 length: 14 amino acids. Germline-derived CDR1 and CDR2 are LGHNA and YNFKEQ. The V gene end was trimmed by 3 bases and the J gene end by 4 bases; junction bases not matched to a gene: 3. CDR3 bases: TGTGCCAGCAGCCAGGGACAGGGAACCTATGGCTACACCTTC. As protein: CASSQGQGTYGYTF.

This clone was counted once. At one boundary the junction diverges from the germline segment, which might be a read error. The rearrangement uses TRBV2 and TRBJ2-7; 8 positions agree with TRBD2. Per the germline V gene, CDR1 is SNHLY and CDR2 is FYNNEI. This CDR3 is 13 amino acids long. The CDR3 reads CASTRGGSFEQYF. For the CDR3, the DNA is TGTGCCAGCACCCGGGGGGGGTCCTTCGAGCAGTACTTC.

The CDR3 DNA is TGTGCCAGCAATTCAATACAAACGGGGGCCAACGTCCTGACTTTC. Protein product: CASNSIQTGANVLTF. The chain links TRBV6-1 to TRBJ2-6, with D hard to call. The CDR3 spans 15 residues. CDR1 is MNHNS, CDR2 SASEGT, per germline. V shed 7 bases and J shed 4 bases, with 14 bases lying between them.

J is TRBJ2-7 and V is TRBV6-5; D uncertain. Trimming pared 1 base from V and 2 bases from J, leaving 15 bases between. Germline V CDR1 and CDR2: MNHEY, SVGAGI. This CDR3 has 16 amino acids. The CDR3 DNA reads TGTGCCAGCAGTTACTATGGTGGCCGATCCGCCTACGAGCAGTACTTC. It codes for CASSYYGGRSAYEQYF.

V usage is TRBV15 and J usage is TRBJ2-3, with 7 bases matching TRBD2. Germline loops: CDR1 LNHNV, CDR2 YYDKDF (reference sequence). With 0 bases clipped from V and 2 bases from J, the junction kept 8 bases outside the gene matches. There are 17 residues in the CDR3. CDR3 bases: TGTGCCACCAGCAGAGAGTGGGCTAGCGGAAACACAGATACGCAGTATTTT. Amino acids: CATSREWASGNTDTQYF.

This clone has only one observation. V is TRBV14 and J is TRBJ1-1, with D perhaps TRBD1 (5 bases). The V end was cut by 1 base, the J end by 1 base, with 10 bases between. CDR1 and CDR2 (germline): SGHDN, FVKESK. The CDR3 totals 15 residues. CDR3 amino acids: CASSQAQGGNTEAFF. CDR3 coding DNA: TGTGCCAGCAGCCAAGCTCAGGGTGGGAACACTGAAGCTTTCTTT.

Written as DNA, the CDR3 is TGTGCCAGCTCACCTGGGACAGGGGGCACCTATGGCTACACCTTC. It encodes CASSPGTGGTYGYTF. This rearrangement joins TRBV18 to TRBJ1-2; 12 bases are shared with TRBD1. This CDR3 has 15 amino acids. V dropped 3 bases and J dropped 4; count of bases not matched to a gene: 3. The V gene's germline CDR1 is KGHSH and CDR2 LQKENI.

The chain couples TRBV27 to TRBJ1-2, with TRBD1 matching 8 bases. CDR1 and CDR2 (germline): MNHEY, SMNVEV (reference sequence). The CDR3 is made up of 13 amino acids. Losses at the gene ends were 3 bases for V and 7 bases for J; bases not matched to a gene: 4. CDR3 bases: TGTGCCAGCAGTTTCCCTGGGACAGGTGGCTACACCTTC. Its translation is CASSFPGTGGYTF.

This clone came up once. V gene TRBV28 combines with J gene TRBJ2-7; 8 nucleotides match TRBD1. The CDR3 sequence is 15 residues long. Germline V gene lookup returns CDR1 MDHEN and CDR2 SYDVKM. V shed 4 bases, J shed 2 bases, and the junction held 7 bases outside the gene matches. The CDR3 loop is CASSSLRDRTYEQYF. CDR3 DNA sequence: TGTGCCAGCAGTTCACTCCGGGACAGGACCTACGAGCAGTACTTC.

This chain uses TRBV28 with TRBJ2-1, with D possibly TRBD1 on 6 matching bases. The ends were cut back, 6 bases at V and 8 bases at J, with 20 bases in the middle. Germline CDR1 is MDHEN and CDR2 is SYDVKM. The CDR3 totals 15 residues. CDR3 DNA: TGTGCCAGCAGCCCCCGGGACACGGGGCGGGATGAGCAGTTCTTC. It codes for CASSPRDTGRDEQFF.

In this sample, this clone turned up once. This chain connects TRBV11-2 to TRBJ2-3, with D possibly TRBD2 on 5 matching bases. V was shortened by 4 bases and J by 6 bases, with 20 bases between the two germline ends. Germline lookup yields CDR1 SGHAT and CDR2 FQNNGV. The CDR3 is made up of 16 amino acids. The CDR3 nucleotides read TGTGCCAGCAGCTCGGACTGGGGAACGGATTTCGATACGCAGTATTTT. Amino acid sequence: CASSSDWGTDFDTQYF.

The chain employs TRBV9 and TRBJ2-3; 7 bases map to TRBD1. Germline CDR1 reads SGDLS; CDR2 reads YYNGEE. The V gene end was trimmed by 0 bases and the J gene end by 5 bases; junction bases not matched to a gene: 9. CDR3 length: 16 residues. The DNA for the CDR3 is TGTGCCAGCAGCGTAGACCACAGGGGAACGGGAGATACGCAGTATTTT. Its translation: CASSVDHRGTGDTQYF.

J is TRBJ2-7 and V is TRBV5-1; 12 nucleotides line up with TRBD1. Germline trimming cut 5 bases from V and 7 bases from J; bases unmatched to any gene: 10. CDR1 is SGHRS, CDR2 YFSETQ, per germline. This CDR3 is built from 15 residues. CDR3 sequence: CASSQPGQGAGEQYF. In DNA, the CDR3 is TGCGCCAGCAGTCAACCGGGACAGGGGGCGGGGGAGCAGTACTTC.

The sample holds one count of this clone. The chain combines TRBV5-1 with TRBJ1-1; the match to TRBD1 covers 9 bases. V was clipped by 2 bases and J by 6 bases; unmatched bases: 5. CDR1 is SGHRS and CDR2 is YFSETQ in the germline V gene. The CDR3 loop spans 14 amino acids. As DNA, the CDR3 is TGCGCCAGCAGCTTAACAGGGGGCGACTCTGAAGCTTTCTTT. It codes for CASSLTGGDSEAFF.

The chain employs TRBV10-3 and TRBJ1-3; D is possibly TRBD1 (5 bases). Germline CDR1 reads ENHRY; CDR2 reads SYGVKD. This CDR3 comprises 15 residues. Trimming stripped 10 bases from V and 0 bases from J, with 16 bases between. CDR3 DNA sequence: TGTGCCACCACGGACAAACTCGGCTCTGGAAACACCATATATTTT. Translated, it gives CATTDKLGSGNTIYF.

This clone was detected once. This chain joins TRBV9 and TRBJ2-2; the D gene is possibly TRBD2 (6 bases). The V gene's germline CDR1 is SGDLS and CDR2 YYNGEE. The CDR3 extends over 15 amino acids. Trimming shortened V by 0 bases and J by 4 bases, and 10 bases separated the two germline ends. The CDR3: CASSVGGTSTGELFF. The CDR3 DNA reads TGTGCCAGCAGCGTAGGAGGGACTTCCACCGGGGAGCTGTTTTTT. Variable domain in full (rest from reference TRBV9 and TRBJ2-2): DSGVTQTPKHLITATGQRVTLRCSPRSGDLSVYWYQQSLDQGLQFLIQYYNGEERAKGNILERFSAQQFPDLHSELNLSSLELGDSALYFCASSVGGTSTGELFFGEGSRLTVL.

This CDR3 is CASSENSGWNEQFF. CDR3 in DNA: TGTGCCAGCAGTGAAAATTCAGGGTGGAATGAGCAGTTCTTC. The chain combines TRBV6-1 with TRBJ2-1; a possible D gene is TRBD1 (5 bases). CDR1 and CDR2 (germline): MNHNS, SASEGT. The V end lost 2 bases, the J end lost 7 bases, and 12 bases lay between the germline ends. CDR3 length: 14 amino acids.

CDR3 in DNA: TGTGCCAGCAGAAGACAGGGGAGGCCCTACGAGCAGTACTTC. Residues: CASRRQGRPYEQYF. The chain is built from TRBV11-1 and TRBJ2-7; TRBD1 matches at 8 bases. The germline V gene encodes CDR1 SGHAT and CDR2 FQDESV (reference sequence). CDR3 length: 14 residues. V was clipped by 6 bases and J by 2 bases; unmatched bases: 6. The full variable domain, in which reference TRBV11-1 and TRBJ2-7 provide the parts outside the CDR3, is EAEVAQSPRYKITEKSQAVAFWCDPISGHATLYWYRQILGQGPELLVQFQDESVVDDSQLPKDRFSAERLKGVDSTLKIQPAELGDSAMYLCASRRQGRPYEQYFGPGTRLTVT.

This sequence joins TRBV30 and TRBJ1-2; D remains unclear. Trimming stripped 2 bases from V and 2 bases from J, with 15 bases between. Per the germline V gene, CDR1 is GTSNPN and CDR2 is SVGIG (reference sequence). The CDR3 length is 15 residues. This CDR3 reads CAWSYKTSLNYGYTF. As DNA, the CDR3 is TGTGCCTGGAGTTACAAGACTAGCCTCAACTATGGCTACACCTTC.

The rearrangement uses TRBV6-1 and TRBJ1-2; 7 bases map to TRBD1. The trim removed 9 bases at V and 5 bases at J, leaving 3 bases unmatched. The CDR3 is made up of 11 amino acids. CDR1 and CDR2 (germline): MNHNS, SASEGT. As DNA, the CDR3 is TGTGCCAGTAGGGACAGTTATGGCTACACCTTC. Residues: CASRDSYGYTF.

The V gene is TRBV19, the J gene TRBJ1-1, with D perhaps matching TRBD1 (5 bases). CDR1 LNHDA and CDR2 SQIVND come from the germline V gene (reference sequence). The CDR3 is 13 residues long. V lost 7 bases and J 4 bases, leaving 13 bases between the germline ends. CDR3 in DNA: TGTGCCAGTATTGGGGCCCCGGGCACTGAAGCTTTCTTT. Translated: CASIGAPGTEAFF.

The CDR3 bases are TGCGCCAGCAGCCAGCGGGGGGACACTGAAGCTTTCTTT. Protein product: CASSQRGDTEAFF. J is TRBJ1-1 and V is TRBV4-1; weak D call: TRBD1 (5 bases). Per germline, CDR1 MGHRA and CDR2 YSYEKL. The V gene lost 3 bases and the J gene lost 3 bases, with 8 bases spanning the gap. The CDR3 runs to 13 residues.

The V gene is TRBV29-1, the J gene TRBJ2-5; 9 nucleotides agree with TRBD1. In germline, CDR1 is SQVTM, CDR2 ANQGSEA. The junction had 13 bases not matched to a gene; V was cut back by 4 bases and J by 4 bases. This CDR3 spans 16 amino acids. The CDR3 DNA follows: TGCAGCGTTGCCTCGGGACAGGGTTACTCTGGAGAGACCCAGTACTTC. This encodes CSVASGQGYSGETQYF.

The rearrangement links TRBV5-1 to TRBJ2-7, with 8 positions matching TRBD2. This CDR3 comprises 14 residues. Germline V gene sequence: CDR1 SGHRS, CDR2 YFSETQ. The V segment lost 4 bases and the J segment 1 base; nucleotides outside the gene matches: 4. The chain's CDR3 is CASSPGTRSYEQYF. CDR3 nucleotides: TGCGCCAGCAGCCCCGGGACTAGATCCTACGAGCAGTACTTC.